Listed here are 22 T cell receptor beta chains from one sample, sequenced in a study of T cells in Graves' hyperthyroidism and ophthalmopathy. Regions amplified from RNA transcripts were the TCR beta CDR3 regions. The TCR CDR3 was amplified in a first-round RT-PCR using the HTBI primer set. TCRdb recomputed calls from the multiplex PCR reads with MiXCR, one row per CDR3 protein. Among roughly 500,000 distinct CDR3 sequences listed, about 20% were seen once. The sequenced material came from blood. These receptors were obtained from a woman aged 70 to 79 with Graves' ophthalmopathy.

The chain combines TRBV2 with TRBJ2-7; the D gene is possibly TRBD2 (5 bases). Looked up from germline, CDR1 is SNHLY and CDR2 is FYNNEI. V lost 1 base and J lost 5, with 12 bases in between. The CDR3 runs 14 residues. The CDR3 nucleotides are TGTGCCAGCAGTGAAGATCGGGGTGTAGACGAGCAGTACTTC. Its protein is CASSEDRGVDEQYF. Complete variable domain (other parts from reference TRBV2 and TRBJ2-7): EPEVTQTPSHQVTQMGQEVILRCVPISNHLYFYWYRQILGQKVEFLVSFYNNEISEKSEIFDDQFSVERPDGSNFTLKIRSTKLEDSAMYFCASSEDRGVDEQYFGPGTRLTVT.

This clonotype has more than one count but fewer than ten. The rearrangement links TRBV5-1 to TRBJ2-3, with 7 nucleotides matching TRBD1. Germline V gene sequence: CDR1 SGHRS, CDR2 YFSETQ. J lost 2 bases, V lost 0 bases, and 6 bases had no gene match. This CDR3 is built from 16 residues. The CDR3 sequence: CASSLEGGQVTDTQYF. The CDR3 bases are TGCGCCAGCAGCTTGGAGGGTGGACAGGTCACAGATACGCAGTATTTT.

The chain combines TRBV6-1 with TRBJ1-1, with TRBD1 matching over 8 bases. The CDR3 is 14 amino acids. CDR1 is MNHNS and CDR2 is SASEGT in the germline V gene. V lost 7 bases and J lost 2; bases outside the gene matches: 6. Here the CDR3 DNA reads TGTGCCAGCATTTCCGGGACAGGTAACACTGAAGCTTTCTTT. Translation gives CASISGTGNTEAFF.

The chain couples TRBV5-1 to TRBJ2-3; tentatively, D is TRBD2 (6 bases). With 4 bases removed from V and 3 bases from J, the gap between germline ends came to 15 bases. The CDR3 loop spans 15 amino acids. Germline lookup yields CDR1 SGHRS and CDR2 YFSETQ. CDR3 DNA sequence: TGCGCCAGCAGCCGCCGTGAGGCGGGAACAGATACGCAGTATTTT. The encoded protein is CASSRREAGTDTQYF.

J is TRBJ2-1 and V is TRBV11-1; D possibly corresponds to TRBD2 (6 bases). The germline gives CDR1 SGHAT, CDR2 FQDESV (reference sequence). The CDR3 covers 15 residues. V lost 0 bases and J lost 4, with 10 bases in between. CDR3 sequence: CASSLATRSYNEQFF. The CDR3, as DNA: TGTGCCAGCAGCTTAGCGACTAGGTCATACAATGAGCAGTTCTTC.

This clonotype has ten or more counts. The chain joins TRBV28 to TRBJ1-1, with no clear D. With 3 bases removed from V and 3 bases from J, the gap between germline ends came to 5 bases. Germline CDR1 MDHEN, CDR2 SYDVKM. CDR3 length: 12 residues. The CDR3 is CASSLWDTEAFF. In DNA, the CDR3 is TGTGCCAGCAGTTTGTGGGACACTGAAGCTTTCTTT.

This clonotype was counted only a few times. This chain connects TRBV6-1 to TRBJ2-7, with a possible D match to TRBD2 (5 bases). CDR3 length: 13 amino acids. V was clipped by 5 bases and J by 7 bases, with 15 bases between them. In germline, CDR1 is MNHNS, CDR2 SASEGT. CDR3 amino acids: CASSYIPSGEQYF. The DNA of the CDR3 is TGTGCCAGCAGTTACATTCCCAGCGGAGAGCAGTACTTC.

This clonotype was found a few times. The chain couples TRBV11-2 to TRBJ2-1, with 8 bases lining up with TRBD1. CDR1 and CDR2 from the germline V gene are SGHAT and FQNNGV. Trimming cost V 5 bases and J 5 bases; bases outside gene matches: 8. This CDR3 spans 15 amino acids. CDR3 region: CASSHLGTGDNEQFF. The CDR3 nucleotides are TGTGCCAGCAGCCACCTCGGGACAGGCGACAATGAGCAGTTCTTC.

The CDR3 bases are TGTGCCAGCATCCCGACAGGGGGAAGGACTGAAGCTTTCTTT. It specifies CASIPTGGRTEAFF. This chain links TRBV11-2 with TRBJ1-1, with 9 nucleotides matching TRBD1. From germline, CDR1 is SGHAT and CDR2 FQNNGV. The CDR3 consists of 14 residues. V lost 7 bases to trimming and J lost 5 bases; unmatched junction nucleotides: 8.

In this sample, this clonotype turned up many times. V gene TRBV2 combines with J gene TRBJ1-4; 11 bases map to TRBD1. CDR1 and CDR2 from the germline V gene are SNHLY and FYNNEI. The CDR3 has 15 residues. Trimming at V came to 5 bases and at J to 8 bases, leaving 7 bases not matched to a gene. In nucleotides, the CDR3 is TGTGCCAGCAGTCCCGGGACAGGGGGGAGAGAAAAACTGTTTTTT. Protein sequence: CASSPGTGGREKLFF.

The chain links TRBV3-1 to TRBJ1-3; unclear D gene. This CDR3 contains 12 residues. V lost 2 bases and J 8 bases, leaving 7 bases between the germline ends. The germline V gene has CDR1 LGHDT and CDR2 YNNKEL (reference sequence). DNA for the CDR3: TGTGCCAGCAGCCAACTGCAGGACACCATATATTTT. The encoded protein is CASSQLQDTIYF. The full variable domain, with the rest looked up from reference TRBV3-1 and TRBJ1-3, is DTAVSQTPKYLVTQMGNDKSIKCEQNLGHDTMYWYKQDSKKFLKIMFSYNNKELIINETVPNRFSPKSPDKAHLNLHINSLELGDSAVYFCASSQLQDTIYFGEGSWLTVV.

This clonotype has just a few counts. The DNA of the CDR3 is TGCGCCAGCAGTTCGGGACTAGGGCGGGGTGGCTATGAGCAGTTCTTC. Translated: CASSSGLGRGGYEQFF. The chain is built from TRBV10-1 and TRBJ2-1; 8 bases are shared with TRBD2. Trimming took 5 bases from V and 8 from J; bases not matched to a gene: 14. CDR3 size: 16 residues. Germline CDR1 is WNHNN and CDR2 is SYGVQD (reference sequence).

This clonotype has at least ten counts. The chain uses TRBV6-5 and TRBJ1-4; D is possibly TRBD1 (5 bases). The length of the CDR3 is 14 residues. V shed 2 bases and J shed 8 bases, with 12 bases lying between them. The germline V gene encodes CDR1 MNHEY and CDR2 SVGAGI. CDR3 DNA: TGTGCCAGCAGTTACCGGGGCGTCGGCGAAAAACTGTTTTTT. Translated, it gives CASSYRGVGEKLFF.

This sequence joins TRBV19 and TRBJ1-2; no firm D call. The V end was cut by 4 bases, the J end by 2 bases, with 8 bases between. The CDR3 covers 13 residues. The germline V gene encodes CDR1 LNHDA and CDR2 SQIVND (reference sequence). CDR3 protein: CASSKTLNYGYTF. As DNA, the CDR3 is TGTGCCAGTAGTAAAACACTGAACTATGGCTACACCTTC.

In this sample, this clonotype turned up many times. The chain carries TRBV20-1 and TRBJ2-3, with TRBD2 as a possible D gene (6 bases). The germline V gene has CDR1 DFQATT and CDR2 SNEGSKA (reference sequence). V was trimmed by 0 bases and J by 2 bases, leaving 15 bases between them. This CDR3 has 16 amino acids. The CDR3 sequence is CSARDTLARFTDTQYF. The CDR3 DNA is TGCAGTGCTAGAGATACCCTAGCGAGATTCACAGATACGCAGTATTTT.

The chain carries TRBV12-3 or TRBV12-4 and TRBJ2-3, with D perhaps TRBD1 or TRBD2 (6 bases each). Deletions cut 4 bases from V and 6 bases from J, with 20 bases between. The CDR3 is made up of 16 amino acids. As DNA, the CDR3 is TGTGCCAGCAGTTCAGGTTCGGGGGCCGGGTTTGATACGCAGTATTTT. Translation gives CASSSGSGAGFDTQYF.

V usage is TRBV19 and J usage is TRBJ1-4, with TRBD1 as a possible D gene (6 bases). The CDR3 runs to 14 residues. In germline, CDR1 is LNHDA, CDR2 SQIVND (reference sequence). V dropped 5 bases and J dropped 8 bases, with 15 bases sitting between them. The CDR3 nucleotides read TGTGCCAGTAGTGCGGACAGCATAAAGGAAAAACTGTTTTTT. Translating it yields CASSADSIKEKLFF.

The table lists this clonotype with a few counts. The DNA of the CDR3 is TGTGCCTGCAACGAACGACCGGGCACTGAAGCTTTCTTT. It yields the protein CACNERPGTEAFF. This sequence joins TRBV30 and TRBJ1-1; D gene unclear. The CDR3 runs 13 residues. Trimming cost V 6 bases and J 4 bases, with 15 bases left between them. Germline CDR1 GTSNPN, CDR2 SVGIG (reference sequence).

The table lists this clonotype with many counts. The rearrangement joins TRBV2 to TRBJ2-7, with TRBD2 identical over 9 bases. From germline, CDR1 is SNHLY and CDR2 FYNNEI. V gave up 3 bases and J gave up 5 bases; unmatched junction bases: 5. This CDR3 comprises 14 residues. The CDR3 reads CASSDGLAFHEQYF. As DNA, the CDR3 is TGTGCCAGCAGTGATGGACTAGCGTTCCACGAGCAGTACTTC.

The sample holds many counts of this clonotype. The chain is built from TRBV28 and TRBJ1-6; 8 bases line up with TRBD1. The CDR3 consists of 18 residues. The J segment lost 10 bases and the V segment lost 4 bases, leaving 18 bases of the junction unmatched. Per the germline V gene, CDR1 is MDHEN and CDR2 is SYDVKM. CDR3 DNA sequence: TGTGCCAGCAGTTCCGGACAGGGTGGCATAATAAAAGAATCACCCCTCCACTTT. Protein: CASSSGQGGIIKESPLHF. Combining the CDR3 with reference TRBV28 and TRBJ1-6 gives the whole variable domain DVKVTQSSRYLVKRTGEKVFLECVQDMDHENMFWYRQDPGLGLRLIYFSYDVKMKEKGDIPEGYSVSREKKERFSLILESASTNQTSMYLCASSSGQGGIIKESPLHFGNGTRLTVT.

This clonotype was seen ten or more times. The chain is built from TRBV11-2 and TRBJ1-1; no clear D. This CDR3 has 15 amino acids. Germline V lookup: CDR1 SGHAT, CDR2 FQNNGV. With 5 bases removed from V and 4 bases from J, the gap between germline ends came to 17 bases. The CDR3 DNA is TGTGCCAGCAGCGTCCGGCTCGGGTATCTCACTGAAGCTTTCTTT. This gives the protein CASSVRLGYLTEAFF. Full variable domain (missing parts from reference TRBV11-2 and TRBJ1-1): EAGVAQSPRYKIIEKRQSVAFWCNPISGHATLYWYQQILGQGPKLLIQFQNNGVVDDSQLPKDRFSAERLKGVDSTLKIQPAKLEDSAVYLCASSVRLGYLTEAFFGQGTRLTVV.

The CDR3, as DNA: TGTGCCAGCAGCTTAGCTGTATCGGCCCAGGCCCTCTACGAGCAGTACTTC. As protein: CASSLAVSAQALYEQYF. J is TRBJ2-7 and V is TRBV11-2; D unclear. CDR1 and CDR2 from the germline V gene are SGHAT and FQNNGV. Deletions cut 1 base from V and 3 bases from J, with 19 bases between. There are 17 residues in the CDR3.